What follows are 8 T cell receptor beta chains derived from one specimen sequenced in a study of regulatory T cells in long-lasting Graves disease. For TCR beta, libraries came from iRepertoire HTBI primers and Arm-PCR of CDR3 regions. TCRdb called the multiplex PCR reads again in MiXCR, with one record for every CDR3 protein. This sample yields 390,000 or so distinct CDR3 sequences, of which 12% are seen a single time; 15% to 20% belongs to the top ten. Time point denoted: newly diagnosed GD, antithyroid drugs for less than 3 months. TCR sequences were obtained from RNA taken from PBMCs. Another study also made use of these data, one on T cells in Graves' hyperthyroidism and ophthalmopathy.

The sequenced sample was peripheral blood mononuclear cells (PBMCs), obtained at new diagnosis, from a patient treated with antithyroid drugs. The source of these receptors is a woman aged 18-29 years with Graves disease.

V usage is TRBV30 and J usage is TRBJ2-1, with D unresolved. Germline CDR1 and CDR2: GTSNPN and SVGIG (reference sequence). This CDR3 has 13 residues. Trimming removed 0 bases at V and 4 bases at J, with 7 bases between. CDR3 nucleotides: TGTGCCTGGAGTGTTTCTAGATACAATGAGCAGTTCTTC. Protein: CAWSVSRYNEQFF.

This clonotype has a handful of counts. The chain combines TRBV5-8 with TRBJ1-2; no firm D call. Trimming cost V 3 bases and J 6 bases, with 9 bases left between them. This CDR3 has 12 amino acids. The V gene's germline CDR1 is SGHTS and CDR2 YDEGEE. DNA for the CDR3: TGTGCCAGCAGCTACGGACTTCATGGCTACACCTTC. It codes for CASSYGLHGYTF.

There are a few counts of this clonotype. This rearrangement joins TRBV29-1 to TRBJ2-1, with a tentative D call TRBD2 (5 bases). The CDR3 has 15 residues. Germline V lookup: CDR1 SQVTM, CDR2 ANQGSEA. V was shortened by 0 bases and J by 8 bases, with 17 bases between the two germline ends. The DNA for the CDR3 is TGCAGCGTTGAAGATCAAGGAGGTGGGTACGATGAGCAGTTCTTC. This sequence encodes CSVEDQGGGYDEQFF.

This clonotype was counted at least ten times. CDR3 bases: TGCGCCAGCAGCCAAGGATACGGCAGCGACGAGCAGTACTTC. Translating gives CASSQGYGSDEQYF. This sequence joins TRBV4-1 and TRBJ2-7, with unresolved D. Between the trimmed V and J ends, which lost 1 base and 5 bases, there was a span of 12 bases. The CDR3 contains 14 residues. The germline CDR1 and CDR2 sequences are MGHRA and YSYEKL.

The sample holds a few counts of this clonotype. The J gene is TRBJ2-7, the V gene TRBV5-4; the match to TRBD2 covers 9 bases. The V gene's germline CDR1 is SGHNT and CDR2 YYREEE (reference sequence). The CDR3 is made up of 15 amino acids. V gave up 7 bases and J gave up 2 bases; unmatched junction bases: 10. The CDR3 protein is CASAAGGEGTYEQYF. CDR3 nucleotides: TGTGCCAGCGCAGCGGGAGGAGAAGGGACCTACGAGCAGTACTTC.

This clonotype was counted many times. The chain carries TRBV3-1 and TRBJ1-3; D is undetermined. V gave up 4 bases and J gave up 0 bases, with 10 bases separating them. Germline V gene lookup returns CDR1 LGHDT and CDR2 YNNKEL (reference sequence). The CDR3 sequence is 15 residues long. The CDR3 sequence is CASSPQAASGNTIYF. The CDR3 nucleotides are TGTGCCAGCAGCCCCCAGGCTGCCTCTGGAAACACCATATATTTT. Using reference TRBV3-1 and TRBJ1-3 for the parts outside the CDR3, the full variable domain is DTAVSQTPKYLVTQMGNDKSIKCEQNLGHDTMYWYKQDSKKFLKIMFSYNNKELIINETVPNRFSPKSPDKAHLNLHINSLELGDSAVYFCASSPQAASGNTIYFGEGSWLTVV.

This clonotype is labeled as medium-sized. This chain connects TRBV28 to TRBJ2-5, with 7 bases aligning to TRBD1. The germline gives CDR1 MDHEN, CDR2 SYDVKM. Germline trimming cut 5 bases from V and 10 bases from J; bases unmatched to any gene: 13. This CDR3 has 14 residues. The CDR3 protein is CASSLDRPFVGQYF. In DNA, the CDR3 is TGTGCCAGCAGTCTGGACAGGCCTTTCGTGGGCCAGTACTTC.

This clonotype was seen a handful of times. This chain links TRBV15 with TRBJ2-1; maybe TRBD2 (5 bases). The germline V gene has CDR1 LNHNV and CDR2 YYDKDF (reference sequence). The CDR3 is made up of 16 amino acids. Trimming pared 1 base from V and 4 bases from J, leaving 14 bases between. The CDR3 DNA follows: TGTGCCACCAGCAGAGTTCCCTCCGAGGGATACAATGAGCAGTTCTTC. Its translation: CATSRVPSEGYNEQFF.